The next 8 T cell receptor beta chains were all read from a single sample in a study of T cells in Graves' hyperthyroidism and ophthalmopathy. Authors of the study amplified TCR beta CDR3 regions from RNA transcripts. Carried out on the TCR CDR3, a first-round RT-PCR used the HTBI primer set. TCRdb recomputed calls from the multiplex PCR reads with MiXCR, one row per CDR3 protein. This sample yields 500,000 to 600,000 distinct CDR3 sequences, of which 35% to 55% are seen a single time; about 8.3% belongs to the top ten. Sequencing was carried out using peripheral blood or thyroid tissue (not recorded which). All receptors derive from a woman aged 18-29 years with Graves' hyperthyroidism.

This clonotype was seen ten or more times. The gene calls are TRBV3-1 and TRBJ2-7; a weak D match, TRBD1 (5 bases). The CDR3 extends over 15 amino acids. Deletions cut 0 bases from V and 0 bases from J, with 9 bases between. Germline lookup yields CDR1 LGHDT and CDR2 YNNKEL (reference sequence). CDR3 protein: CASSQERGVSYEQYF. CDR3 nucleotides: TGTGCCAGCAGCCAAGAAAGGGGTGTCTCCTACGAGCAGTACTTC.

This clonotype was detected ten times or more. Written as DNA, the CDR3 is TGTGCCATCAGTGAAGCCGAGCGAAATTCACCCCTCCACTTT. It yields the protein CAISEAERNSPLHF. The V and J genes are TRBV10-3 and TRBJ1-6, with D unresolved. Germline lookup yields CDR1 ENHRY and CDR2 SYGVKD. The CDR3 has 14 amino acids. The germline V and J ends were trimmed by 3 bases and 7 bases, with 10 bases remaining between them.

For this clonotype: This is likely a read error, given that the CDR3 carries no conserved phenylalanine or tryptophan at its end. This sequence joins TRBV7-2 and TRBJ1-4; D is unclear. Trimming left V 4 bases short and J 8 bases short, with 20 bases between. Germline values: CDR1 SGHTA, CDR2 FQGNSA. The CDR3 is made up of 16 amino acids. The CDR3 here is CASSYLPYPPIEKLFL. In DNA, the CDR3 is TGTGCCAGCAGCTATTTGCCTTACCCACCGATAGAAAAACTGTTTCTT.

The genes are TRBV19 and TRBJ2-3; 7 bases are shared with TRBD1. J gave up 1 base and V 8 bases, and 3 bases lay outside the gene matches. This CDR3 is built from 13 residues. Per the germline V gene, CDR1 is LNHDA and CDR2 is SQIVND (reference sequence). CDR3 bases: TGTGCCAGTGGGGACAGTGGCACAGATACGCAGTATTTT. It encodes CASGDSGTDTQYF.

This chain links TRBV2 with TRBJ1-5; D remains unclear. CDR3 size: 15 residues. Trimming took off 4 bases at V and 9 bases at J, with 19 bases between the two ends. CDR1 is SNHLY and CDR2 is FYNNEI in the germline V gene. The CDR3 DNA reads as TGTGCCAGCAGTGGAGAAGTGGGCACCGGTCGGCCCCAGCATTTT. It encodes CASSGEVGTGRPQHF.

This clonotype was recorded many times. The chain recombines TRBV5-1 with TRBJ2-7; D is perhaps TRBD1 or TRBD2 (7 bases each). The CDR3 loop spans 16 amino acids. The germline V gene has CDR1 SGHRS and CDR2 YFSETQ. V was shortened by 3 bases and J by 2 bases, with 18 bases between the two germline ends. The CDR3 DNA reads TGCGCCAGCAGCTCCAGACAGGGAGGGAACACCTACGAGCAGTACTTC. Protein: CASSSRQGGNTYEQYF.

The chain recombines TRBV10-2 with TRBJ2-7, with 7 bases matching TRBD2. Germline-derived CDR1 and CDR2 are WSHSY and SAAADI. This CDR3 is 14 amino acids long. J gave up 0 bases and V 8 bases, and 7 bases lay outside the gene matches. CDR3 residues: CASVAGGGSYEQYF. The CDR3 region has the DNA TGCGCCAGCGTAGCGGGCGGCGGCTCCTACGAGCAGTACTTC.

In its sample, this clonotype was seen a few times. This may stem from a read error, because a much larger clone lies one nucleotide away. The CDR3 nucleotides are TGCGCCAGCAGCTTGGGGCTAGCGGGACCCGCCTACGAGCAGTACTTC. Translated, it gives CASSLGLAGPAYEQYF. The chain has TRBV5-1 and TRBJ2-7; 9 bases map to TRBD2. From germline, CDR1 is SGHRS and CDR2 YFSETQ. V lost 0 bases, J lost 2 bases, and 6 bases stayed unmatched. The CDR3 has 16 residues. Combining the CDR3 with reference TRBV5-1 and TRBJ2-7 gives the whole variable domain KAGVTQTPRYLIKTRGQQVTLSCSPISGHRSVSWYQQTPGQGLQFLFEYFSETQRNKGNFPGRFSGRQFSNSRSEMNVSTLELGDSALYLCASSLGLAGPAYEQYFGPGTRLTVT.